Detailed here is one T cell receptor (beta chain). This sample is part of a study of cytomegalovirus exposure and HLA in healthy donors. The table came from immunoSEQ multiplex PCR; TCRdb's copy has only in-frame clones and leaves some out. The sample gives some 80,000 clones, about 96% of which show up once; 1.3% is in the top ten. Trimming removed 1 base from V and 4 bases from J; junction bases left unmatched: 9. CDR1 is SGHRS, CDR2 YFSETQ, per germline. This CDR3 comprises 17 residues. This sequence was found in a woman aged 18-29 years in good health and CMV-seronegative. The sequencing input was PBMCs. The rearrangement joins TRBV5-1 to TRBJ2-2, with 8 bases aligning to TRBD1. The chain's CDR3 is CASSLSLRTGPTGELFF. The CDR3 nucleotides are TGCGCCAGCAGCTTGAGTTTGAGGACAGGGCCCACCGGGGAGCTGTTTTTT.